Listed below are T cell receptor beta chains from one sample, sequenced in a study of cytomegalovirus exposure and HLA in healthy donors. The method was immunoSEQ multiplex PCR; TCRdb's version includes in-frame clones alone and lacks a portion of them. This table holds about 130,000 clones, 89% found once. The sample taken for sequencing was PBMCs. These receptors were taken from a young woman in good health and CMV-seronegative. Each CDR3 is given with its conserved first and last residue. A D gene is named only where the DNA matches it firmly. Size is omitted from some rows. Given values are once, few, many or a class for expanded clones.

size: few; J: TRBJ2-7; V: TRBV10-3; D: TRBD1; CDR3: CAISRDRYYEQYF; DNA: TGTGCCATCAGCAGGGACAGATACTACGAGCAGTACTTC
size: NA; J: TRBJ1-1; V: TRBV7-9; D: NA; CDR3: CASSLIRETNTEAFF; DNA: TGTGCCAGCAGCTTAATCAGGGAAACGAACACTGAAGCTTTCTTT
size: once; J: TRBJ1-1; V: TRBV6-5; D: NA; CDR3: CASSYLIGGEEPAFF; DNA: TGTGCCAGCAGTTATCTTATTGGGGGGGAGGAGCCAGCTTTCTTT
size: NA; J: TRBJ1-2; V: TRBV6-6; D: TRBD1; CDR3: CASSYPGQGRGKGYTF; DNA: TGTGCCAGCAGTTACCCGGGACAGGGAAGAGGAAAGGGCTACACCTTC
size: NA; J: TRBJ1-3; V: TRBV30; D: TRBD1; CDR3: CAWVQGFGNTIYF; DNA: TGTGCCTGGGTACAGGGGTTCGGAAACACCATATATTTT
size: NA; J: TRBJ2-2; V: TRBV7-2; D: NA; CDR3: CASSAGSGNTGELFF; DNA: TGTGCCAGCAGCGCGGGTAGCGGCAACACCGGGGAGCTGTTTTTT
size: NA; J: TRBJ1-2; V: TRBV29-1; D: TRBD1; CDR3: CSVKGQGAQGYTF; DNA: TGCAGCGTTAAGGGACAGGGGGCGCAAGGCTACACCTTC
size: NA; J: TRBJ1-2; V: TRBV5-8; D: TRBD1; CDR3: CASIRTGTYGYTF; DNA: TGTGCCAGCATACGGACAGGAACCTATGGCTACACCTTC
size: NA; J: TRBJ1-5; V: TRBV28; D: NA; CDR3: CASLSPGGGQPQHF; DNA: TGTGCCAGCCTGTCCCCGGGGGGAGGCCAGCCCCAGCATTTT
size: NA; J: TRBJ1-6; V: TRBV7-9; D: TRBD1; CDR3: CASSMTGSNSPLHF; DNA: TGTGCCAGCAGCATGACAGGGTCTAATTCACCCCTCCACTTT
size: NA; J: TRBJ2-1; V: TRBV6-5; D: TRBD2; CDR3: CASSYSALAEMEFF; DNA: TGTGCCAGCAGTTACTCAGCACTAGCGGAAATGGAGTTCTTC
size: NA; J: TRBJ1-1; V: TRBV9; D: NA; CDR3: CASSETAVTEAFF; DNA: TGTGCCAGCAGCGAAACAGCCGTCACTGAAGCTTTCTTT
size: NA; J: TRBJ1-1; V: TRBV7-6; D: TRBD1; CDR3: CASSLKRTGNTEAFF; DNA: TGTGCCAGCAGCTTAAAAAGGACAGGGAACACTGAAGCTTTCTTT
size: NA; J: TRBJ2-2; V: TRBV30; D: TRBD2; CDR3: CAWSSEGGTGELFF; DNA: TGTGCCTGGAGCTCGGAGGGAGGGACCGGGGAGCTGTTTTTT
size: NA; J: TRBJ2-5; V: TRBV4-1; D: TRBD2; CDR3: CASSPVGSGGQETQYF; DNA: TGCGCCAGCAGCCCAGTGGGTAGCGGGGGCCAAGAGACCCAGTACTTC
size: NA; J: TRBJ1-5; V: TRBV7-2; D: TRBD1; CDR3: CASSLGTGVRQPQHF; DNA: TGTGCCAGCAGCCTTGGGACAGGAGTGCGTCAGCCCCAGCATTTT
size: NA; J: TRBJ1-4; V: TRBV7-2; D: TRBD1; CDR3: CASKQGATNEKLFF; DNA: TGTGCCAGCAAGCAGGGGGCAACTAATGAAAAACTGTTTTTT
size: NA; J: TRBJ2-1; V: TRBV29-1; D: TRBD2; CDR3: CSAASGSSYNEQFF; DNA: TGCAGCGCTGCTAGCGGGAGCTCCTACAATGAGCAGTTCTTC
size: once; J: TRBJ1-1; V: TRBV28; D: NA; CDR3: CASSFGGLTEAFF; DNA: TGTGCCAGCAGTTTCGGGGGGCTCACTGAAGCTTTCTTT
size: once; J: TRBJ2-4; V: TRBV28; D: NA; CDR3: CASRPRGGKAKNIQYF; DNA: TGTGCCAGCAGACCTAGAGGAGGGAAAGCCAAAAACATTCAGTACTTC
size: NA; J: TRBJ2-7; V: TRBV2; D: TRBD1; CDR3: CASSQDREYEQYF; DNA: TGTGCCAGCAGTCAGGACAGGGAGTACGAGCAGTACTTC
size: NA; J: TRBJ1-2; V: TRBV6-1; D: TRBD1; CDR3: CASTGQYNYGYTF; DNA: TGTGCCAGTACGGGACAGTACAACTATGGCTACACCTTC
size: NA; J: TRBJ1-4; V: TRBV28; D: TRBD1; CDR3: CASSSLDRGGEKLFF; DNA: TGTGCCAGCAGTTCCCTGGACAGGGGTGGTGAAAAACTGTTTTTT
size: NA; J: TRBJ2-7; V: TRBV4-2; D: TRBD2; CDR3: CASSQDSGGSSYEQYF; DNA: TGTGCCAGCAGCCAAGATTCGGGAGGCAGCTCCTACGAGCAGTACTTC
size: NA; J: TRBJ2-7; V: TRBV7-2; D: TRBD2; CDR3: CASSSFSGRTYEQYF; DNA: TGTGCCAGCAGCTCCTTTAGCGGGAGGACCTACGAGCAGTACTTC
size: NA; J: TRBJ1-4; V: TRBV5-1; D: TRBD1; CDR3: CASSRQGRTTNEKLFF; DNA: TGCGCCAGCAGTCGACAGGGGCGTACAACTAATGAAAAACTGTTTTTT
size: NA; J: TRBJ1-2; V: TRBV6-5; D: NA; CDR3: CASWAYGYTF; DNA: TGTGCCAGCTGGGCCTATGGCTACACCTTC
size: NA; J: TRBJ2-2; V: TRBV19; D: TRBD1; CDR3: CASREGTGEPGELFF; DNA: TGTGCCAGTAGAGAAGGGACAGGGGAACCCGGGGAGCTGTTTTTT